A selection of T cell receptor beta chains follows, all from one sample in a study of memory CD4+ T cells and cytomegalovirus serostatus. Method: immunoSEQ multiplex PCR; TCRdb's copy keeps in-frame clones and lacks some. The table includes about 82,000 clones, about 85% detected once. Sequenced input: memory CD4+ T cells from blood. All receptors derive from an adult in good health and CMV-seronegative. CDR3s include the opening cysteine and the closing phenylalanine or tryptophan. A D gene is named only where the DNA matches it firmly. Clone size is stated in some rows and not others, as once, few, many or a class when expanded.

J gene: TRBJ1-4; D gene: TRBD1; V gene: TRBV7-9; clone size: .; CDR3 protein: CASSAEDRGHGEKLFF
J gene: TRBJ1-6; D gene: TRBD1; V gene: TRBV2; clone size: .; CDR3 protein: CASRPGTENSPLHF
J gene: TRBJ1-1; D gene: .; V gene: TRBV7-2; clone size: .; CDR3 protein: CASSLTGMNTEAFF
J gene: TRBJ1-2; D gene: .; V gene: TRBV30; clone size: .; CDR3 protein: CAWSVVRYYGYTF
J gene: TRBJ1-6; D gene: .; V gene: TRBV7-6; clone size: .; CDR3 protein: CARETEISYNSPLHF
J gene: TRBJ2-7; D gene: .; V gene: TRBV6-6; clone size: .; CDR3 protein: CASSYGIYYEQYF
J gene: TRBJ2-3; D gene: .; V gene: TRBV7-2; clone size: .; CDR3 protein: CASSSKFYRTDTQYF
J gene: TRBJ1-6; D gene: .; V gene: TRBV9; clone size: .; CDR3 protein: CASSVVAGDLNSPLHF
J gene: TRBJ2-1; D gene: TRBD1; V gene: TRBV5-1; clone size: .; CDR3 protein: CASSSRQGAEQFF
J gene: TRBJ1-1; D gene: .; V gene: TRBV5-4; clone size: .; CDR3 protein: CASSFTYLNTEAFF
J gene: TRBJ2-5; D gene: TRBD2; V gene: TRBV5-1; clone size: .; CDR3 protein: CASGGLPQETQYF
J gene: TRBJ2-3; D gene: TRBD1; V gene: TRBV5-1; clone size: .; CDR3 protein: CASSLEGAASTDTQYF
J gene: TRBJ2-7; D gene: TRBD1; V gene: TRBV5-8; clone size: .; CDR3 protein: CASSSGQGFYEQYF
J gene: TRBJ2-1; D gene: TRBD2; V gene: TRBV30; clone size: once; CDR3 protein: CAWSGERGVYNEQFF
J gene: TRBJ2-5; D gene: .; V gene: TRBV7-3; clone size: .; CDR3 protein: CASSFGFQETQYF
J gene: TRBJ2-1; D gene: .; V gene: TRBV11-3; clone size: many; CDR3 protein: CASSVFGGNEQFF
J gene: TRBJ2-1; D gene: .; V gene: TRBV12-5; clone size: .; CDR3 protein: CASGLVAQQEQFF
J gene: TRBJ2-5; D gene: TRBD2; V gene: TRBV5-6; clone size: .; CDR3 protein: CASSLAGGAGQETQYF
J gene: TRBJ1-5; D gene: .; V gene: TRBV6-1; clone size: .; CDR3 protein: CASRVIQEQPQHF
J gene: TRBJ2-7; D gene: .; V gene: TRBV18; clone size: .; CDR3 protein: CASSSTGTSYEQYF
J gene: TRBJ2-2; D gene: TRBD2; V gene: TRBV7-2; clone size: .; CDR3 protein: CASSFRLAGGTGELFF
J gene: TRBJ2-1; D gene: TRBD1; V gene: TRBV10-3; clone size: .; CDR3 protein: CAISGQGSRNEQFF
J gene: TRBJ2-6; D gene: .; V gene: TRBV11-3; clone size: .; CDR3 protein: CASSPGVPYGNSGANVLTF
J gene: TRBJ1-4; D gene: TRBD1; V gene: TRBV6-6; clone size: once; CDR3 protein: CASSQTGGHEKLFF